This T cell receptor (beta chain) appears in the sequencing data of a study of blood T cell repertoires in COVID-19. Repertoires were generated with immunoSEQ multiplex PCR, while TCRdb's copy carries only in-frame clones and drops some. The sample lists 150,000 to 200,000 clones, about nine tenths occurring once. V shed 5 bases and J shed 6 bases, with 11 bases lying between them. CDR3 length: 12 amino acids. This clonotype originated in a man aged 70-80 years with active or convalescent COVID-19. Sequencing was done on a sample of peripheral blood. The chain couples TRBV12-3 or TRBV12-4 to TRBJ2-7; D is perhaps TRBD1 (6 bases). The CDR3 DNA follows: TGTGCCAGCAGTCCCGACAGGCTCGAGCAGTACTTC. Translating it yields CASSPDRLEQYF.